This entry is about one T cell receptor beta chain. The data are from a study of blood T cell repertoires in COVID-19. Study as a whole: COVID-19 samples from acute and convalescent phases originated in the United States, Italy and Spain. T cells, B-cell-depleted T cells, or PBMCs supplied cDNA or gDNA.

The germline CDR1 and CDR2 sequences are LNHDA and SQIVND (reference sequence). The CDR3 loop spans 13 amino acids. The ends were cut back, 3 bases at V and 7 bases at J, with 13 bases in the middle. Here immunoSEQ multiplex PCR was the method, and the copy in TCRdb shows in-frame clones only, minus some. The sample records roughly 120,000 clones, around four fifths being singletons. The chain uses TRBV19 and TRBJ2-7; a weak D match, TRBD1 (6 bases). This TCR was recovered from a woman in her sixties with acute or convalescent COVID-19. Sequencing used peripheral blood. In nucleotides, the CDR3 is TGTGCCAGTAGTATCCTGGGGGCGCGAGAGCAGTACTTC. Protein sequence: CASSILGAREQYF.